This T cell receptor beta chain was obtained from a study of T cells in Graves' hyperthyroidism and ophthalmopathy. In the study overall: Specimen type is peripheral blood, collected at initial diagnosis prior to any treatment.

Amplification targeted TCR beta CDR3 regions from RNA transcripts. An initial round of RT-PCR targeting the TCR CDR3 relied on the HTBI primer set. TCRdb processed the multiplex PCR reads anew with MiXCR; each CDR3 protein has one entry. This sample has more than 300,000 distinct CDR3 sequences, with roughly 15% found just once. About this clonotype itself: What it binds is not known.

Findings and caveats of the study: Most thyroid clonotypes expanded above 0.001 were also detected in blood.

The sample of blood was obtained at first hyperthyroidism diagnosis (before any ophthalmopathy symptoms). The sequence derives from a woman in her twenties or thirties with Graves' hyperthyroidism that later progressed to Graves' ophthalmopathy. The material sequenced was blood.

CDR3 residues: CASSVNFRGEKLSGANVLTF. As DNA, the CDR3 is TGTGCCAGCAGCGTAAATTTTAGAGGGGAAAAGCTCTCTGGGGCCAACGTCCTGACTTTC. The genes are TRBV9 and TRBJ2-6; D is possibly TRBD1 or TRBD2 (5 bases each). Trimming pared 1 base from V and 0 bases from J, leaving 20 bases between. Germline CDR1 and CDR2: SGDLS and YYNGEE. The CDR3 runs 20 residues.